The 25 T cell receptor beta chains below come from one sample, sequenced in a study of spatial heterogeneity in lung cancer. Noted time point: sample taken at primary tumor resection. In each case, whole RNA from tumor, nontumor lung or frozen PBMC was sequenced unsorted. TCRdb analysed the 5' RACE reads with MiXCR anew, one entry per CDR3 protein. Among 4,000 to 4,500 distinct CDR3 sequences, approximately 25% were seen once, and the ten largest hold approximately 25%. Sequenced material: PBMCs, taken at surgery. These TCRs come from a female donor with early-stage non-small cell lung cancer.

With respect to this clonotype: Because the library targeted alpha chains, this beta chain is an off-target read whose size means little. CDR3 sequence (DNA): TGTGCCAGCAGCTTAGCTCGCCGGGACGAGCAGTACTTC. Translation: CASSLARRDEQYF. This chain uses TRBV13 with TRBJ2-7; D uncertain. The CDR3 has 13 residues. The V gene's germline CDR1 is PRHDT and CDR2 FYEKMQ (reference sequence). Trimming removed 1 base at V and 5 bases at J, with 9 bases between.

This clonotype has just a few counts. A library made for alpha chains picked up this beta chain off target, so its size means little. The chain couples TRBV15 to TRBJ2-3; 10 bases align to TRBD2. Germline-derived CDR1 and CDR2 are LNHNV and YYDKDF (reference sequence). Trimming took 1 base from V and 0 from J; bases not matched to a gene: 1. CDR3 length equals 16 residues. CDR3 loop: CATSRGTSGSTDTQYF. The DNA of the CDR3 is TGTGCCACCAGCAGAGGGACTAGCGGTAGCACAGATACGCAGTATTTT.

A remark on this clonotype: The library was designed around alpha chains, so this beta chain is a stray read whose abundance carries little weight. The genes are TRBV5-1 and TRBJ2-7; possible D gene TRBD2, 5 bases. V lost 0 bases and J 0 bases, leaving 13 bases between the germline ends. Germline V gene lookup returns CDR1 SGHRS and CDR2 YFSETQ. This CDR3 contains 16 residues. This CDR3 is CASSLVSGSSSYEQYF. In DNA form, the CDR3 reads TGCGCCAGCAGCTTGGTAAGCGGTTCAAGCTCCTACGAGCAGTACTTC.

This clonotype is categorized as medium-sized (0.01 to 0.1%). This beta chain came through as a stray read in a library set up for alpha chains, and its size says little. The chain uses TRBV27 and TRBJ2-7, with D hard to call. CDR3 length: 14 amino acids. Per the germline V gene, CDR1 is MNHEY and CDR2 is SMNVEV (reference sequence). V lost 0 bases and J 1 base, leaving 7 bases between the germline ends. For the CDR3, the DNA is TGTGCCAGCAGTTTATCGGGCCCTTCCTACGAGCAGTACTTC. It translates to CASSLSGPSYEQYF.

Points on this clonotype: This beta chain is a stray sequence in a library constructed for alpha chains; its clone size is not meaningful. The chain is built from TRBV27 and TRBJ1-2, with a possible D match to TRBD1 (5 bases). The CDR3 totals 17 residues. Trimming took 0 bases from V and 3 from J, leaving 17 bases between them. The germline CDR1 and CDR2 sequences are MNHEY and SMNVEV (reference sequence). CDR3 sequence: CASSLSSVGLPHYGYTF. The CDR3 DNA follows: TGTGCCAGCAGTTTATCGTCGGTGGGACTCCCCCACTATGGCTACACCTTC.

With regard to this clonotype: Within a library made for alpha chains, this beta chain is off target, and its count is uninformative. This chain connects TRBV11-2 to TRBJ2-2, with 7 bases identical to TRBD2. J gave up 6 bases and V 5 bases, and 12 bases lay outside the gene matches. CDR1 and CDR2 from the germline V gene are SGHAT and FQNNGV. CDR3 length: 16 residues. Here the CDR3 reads CASSPVGSGIPGELFF. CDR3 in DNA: TGTGCCAGCAGCCCGGTTGGGAGCGGGATACCCGGGGAGCTGTTTTTT.

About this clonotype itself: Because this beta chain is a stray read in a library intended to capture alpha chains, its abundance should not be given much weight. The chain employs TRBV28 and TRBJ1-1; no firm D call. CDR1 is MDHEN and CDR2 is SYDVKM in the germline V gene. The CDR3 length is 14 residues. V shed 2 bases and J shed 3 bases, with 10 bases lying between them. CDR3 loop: CASSLVGLDTEAFF. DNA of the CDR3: TGTGCCAGCAGTTTAGTGGGGTTGGACACTGAAGCTTTCTTT.

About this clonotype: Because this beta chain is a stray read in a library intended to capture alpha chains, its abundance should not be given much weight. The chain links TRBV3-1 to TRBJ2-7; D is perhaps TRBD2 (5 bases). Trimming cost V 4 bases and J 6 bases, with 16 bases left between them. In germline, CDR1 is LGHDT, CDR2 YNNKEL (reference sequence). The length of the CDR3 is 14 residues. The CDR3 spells CASSLGQRGSEQYF. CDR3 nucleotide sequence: TGTGCCAGCAGCCTCGGCCAACGAGGGAGCGAGCAGTACTTC.

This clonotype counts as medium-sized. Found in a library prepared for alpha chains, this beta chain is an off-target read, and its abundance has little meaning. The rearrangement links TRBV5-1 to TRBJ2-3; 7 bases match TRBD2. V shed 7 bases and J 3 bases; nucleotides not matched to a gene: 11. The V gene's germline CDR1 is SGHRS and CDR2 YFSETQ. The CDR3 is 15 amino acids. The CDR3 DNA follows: TGCGCCAGCTCCCCCGGGGGGACTCAGACAGATACGCAGTATTTT. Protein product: CASSPGGTQTDTQYF.

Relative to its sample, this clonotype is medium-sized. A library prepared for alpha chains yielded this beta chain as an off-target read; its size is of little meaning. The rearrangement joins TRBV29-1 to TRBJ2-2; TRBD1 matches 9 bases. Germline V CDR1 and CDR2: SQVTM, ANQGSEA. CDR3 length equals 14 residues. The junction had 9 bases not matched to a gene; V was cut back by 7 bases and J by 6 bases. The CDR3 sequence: CSAGQGNEAGELFF. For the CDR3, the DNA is TGCAGCGCCGGACAGGGGAACGAAGCCGGGGAGCTGTTTTTT.

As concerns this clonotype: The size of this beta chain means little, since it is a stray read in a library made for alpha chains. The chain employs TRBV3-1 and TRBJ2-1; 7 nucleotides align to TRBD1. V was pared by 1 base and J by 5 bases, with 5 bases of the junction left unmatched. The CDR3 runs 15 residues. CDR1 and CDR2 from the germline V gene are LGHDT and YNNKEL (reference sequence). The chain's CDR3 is CASSQARGLNNEQFF. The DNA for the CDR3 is TGTGCCAGCAGCCAAGCGAGGGGGCTCAACAATGAGCAGTTCTTC.

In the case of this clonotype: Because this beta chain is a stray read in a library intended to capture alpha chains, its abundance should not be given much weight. The CDR3 DNA follows: TGTGCCAGCTCACCAGGCCCTTCTGGGACTAGCGGGTCCCGTCCCCCCTACGAGCAGTACTTC. Protein: CASSPGPSGTSGSRPPYEQYF. The chain uses TRBV18 and TRBJ2-7, with 12 bases aligning to TRBD2. Germline CDR1 and CDR2: KGHSH and LQKENI. The trim removed 2 bases at V and 2 bases at J, leaving 19 bases unmatched. The CDR3 consists of 21 residues.

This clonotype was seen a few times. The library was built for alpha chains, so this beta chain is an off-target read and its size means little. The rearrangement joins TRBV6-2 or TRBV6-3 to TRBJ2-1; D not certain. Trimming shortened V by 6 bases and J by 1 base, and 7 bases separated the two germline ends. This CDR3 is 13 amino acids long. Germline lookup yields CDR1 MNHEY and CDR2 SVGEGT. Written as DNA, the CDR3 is TGTGCCAGCAGGCTTGGGTCCTACAATGAGCAGTTCTTC. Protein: CASRLGSYNEQFF.

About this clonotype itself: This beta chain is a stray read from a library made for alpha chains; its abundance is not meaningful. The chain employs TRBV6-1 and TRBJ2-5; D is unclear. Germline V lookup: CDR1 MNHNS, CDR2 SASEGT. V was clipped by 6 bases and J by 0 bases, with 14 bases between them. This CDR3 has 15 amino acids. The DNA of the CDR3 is TGTGCCAGCAGCTATTTTCGCGGCTACCAAGAGACCCAGTACTTC. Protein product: CASSYFRGYQETQYF.

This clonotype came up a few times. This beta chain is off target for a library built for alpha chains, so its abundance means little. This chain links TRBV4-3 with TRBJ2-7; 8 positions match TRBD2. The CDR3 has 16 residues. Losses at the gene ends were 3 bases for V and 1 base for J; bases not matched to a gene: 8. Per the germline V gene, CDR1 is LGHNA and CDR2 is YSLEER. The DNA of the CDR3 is TGCGCCAGCAGCCAGTACGCCGGGACTAGTTCCTACGAGCAGTACTTC. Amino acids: CASSQYAGTSSYEQYF.

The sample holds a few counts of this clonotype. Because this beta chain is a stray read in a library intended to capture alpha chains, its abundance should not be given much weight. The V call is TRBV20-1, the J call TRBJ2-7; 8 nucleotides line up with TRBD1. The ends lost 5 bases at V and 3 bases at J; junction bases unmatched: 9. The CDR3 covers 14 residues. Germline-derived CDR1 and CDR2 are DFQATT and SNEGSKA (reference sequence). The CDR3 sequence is CSARTGKGNYEQYF. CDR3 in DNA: TGCAGTGCTCGGACAGGGAAGGGTAACTACGAGCAGTACTTC.

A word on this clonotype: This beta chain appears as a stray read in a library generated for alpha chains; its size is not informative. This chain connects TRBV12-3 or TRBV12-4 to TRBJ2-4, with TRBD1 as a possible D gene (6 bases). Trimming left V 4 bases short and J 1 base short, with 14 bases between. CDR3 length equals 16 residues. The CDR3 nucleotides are TGTGCCAGCAGTTCCTGGACAGAGGGGGCCAAAAACATTCAGTACTTC. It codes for CASSSWTEGAKNIQYF.

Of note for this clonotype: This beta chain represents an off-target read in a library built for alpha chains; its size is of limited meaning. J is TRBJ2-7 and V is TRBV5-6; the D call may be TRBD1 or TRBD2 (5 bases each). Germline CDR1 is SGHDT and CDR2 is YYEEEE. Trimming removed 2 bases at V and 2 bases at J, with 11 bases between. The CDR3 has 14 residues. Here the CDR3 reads CASSFRDQTYEQYF. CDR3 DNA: TGTGCCAGCAGCTTCCGGGACCAGACCTACGAGCAGTACTTC.

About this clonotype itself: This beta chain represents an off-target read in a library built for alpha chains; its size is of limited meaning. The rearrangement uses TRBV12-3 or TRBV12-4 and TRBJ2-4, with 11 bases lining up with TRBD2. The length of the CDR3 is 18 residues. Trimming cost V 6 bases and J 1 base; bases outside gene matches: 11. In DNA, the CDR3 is TGTGCCAGCAGCAGACTAGCGGGGTCGGTGCTGGCCAAAAACATTCAGTACTTC. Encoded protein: CASSRLAGSVLAKNIQYF.

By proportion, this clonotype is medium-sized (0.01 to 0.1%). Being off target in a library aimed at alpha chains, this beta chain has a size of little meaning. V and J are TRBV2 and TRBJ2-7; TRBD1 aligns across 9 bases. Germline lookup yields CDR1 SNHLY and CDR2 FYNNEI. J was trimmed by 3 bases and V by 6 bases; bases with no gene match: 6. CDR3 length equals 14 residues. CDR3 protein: CASRAGTGFYEQYF. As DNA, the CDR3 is TGTGCCAGCAGGGCTGGGACAGGGTTCTACGAGCAGTACTTC.

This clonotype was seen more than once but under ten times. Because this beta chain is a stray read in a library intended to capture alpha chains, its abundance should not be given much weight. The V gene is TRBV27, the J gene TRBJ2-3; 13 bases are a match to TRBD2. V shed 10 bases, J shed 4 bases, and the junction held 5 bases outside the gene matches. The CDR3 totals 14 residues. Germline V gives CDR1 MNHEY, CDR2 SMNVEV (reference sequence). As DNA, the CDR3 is TGTGCCACCTGGACTAGCGGGAGCCCAGATACGCAGTATTTT. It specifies CATWTSGSPDTQYF.

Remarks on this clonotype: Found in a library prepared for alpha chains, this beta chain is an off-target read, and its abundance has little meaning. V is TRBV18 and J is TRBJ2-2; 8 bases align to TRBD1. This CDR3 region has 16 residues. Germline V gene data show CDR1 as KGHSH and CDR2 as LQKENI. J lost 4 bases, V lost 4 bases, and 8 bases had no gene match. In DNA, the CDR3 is TGTGCCAGCTCACAGTCCGGACAGGGCAGCACCGGGGAGCTGTTTTTT. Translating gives CASSQSGQGSTGELFF.

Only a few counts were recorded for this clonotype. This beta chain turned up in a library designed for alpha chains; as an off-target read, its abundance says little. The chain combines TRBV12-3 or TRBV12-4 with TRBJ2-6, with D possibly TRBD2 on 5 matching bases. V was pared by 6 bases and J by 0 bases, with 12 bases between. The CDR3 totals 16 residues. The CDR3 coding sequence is TGTGCCAGCAGCCTGCGGAGGTCCTCTGGGGCCAACGTCCTGACTTTC. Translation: CASSLRRSSGANVLTF.

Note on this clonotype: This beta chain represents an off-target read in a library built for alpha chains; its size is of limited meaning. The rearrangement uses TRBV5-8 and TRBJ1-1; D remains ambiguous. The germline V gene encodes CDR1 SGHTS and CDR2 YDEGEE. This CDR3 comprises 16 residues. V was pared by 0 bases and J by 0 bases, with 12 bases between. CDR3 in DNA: TGTGCCAGCAGCTTGGTGGGCCGCTATTTGAACACTGAAGCTTTCTTT. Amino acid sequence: CASSLVGRYLNTEAFF.

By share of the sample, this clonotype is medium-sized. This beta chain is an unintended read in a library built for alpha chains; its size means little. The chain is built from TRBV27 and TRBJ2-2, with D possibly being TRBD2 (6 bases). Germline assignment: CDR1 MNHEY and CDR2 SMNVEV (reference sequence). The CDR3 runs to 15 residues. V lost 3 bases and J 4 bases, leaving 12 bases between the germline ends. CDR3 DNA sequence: TGTGCCAGCAGTTTGGGGGGTTTTAGCACCGGGGAGCTGTTTTTT. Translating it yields CASSLGGFSTGELFF.